Listed below are T cell receptor beta chains from one sample, sequenced in a study of tumor-infiltrating lymphocytes in primary liver carcinoma. TCRdb passed the multiplex PCR reads through MiXCR, listing each CDR3 protein once. The table shows roughly 180,000 distinct CDR3 sequences, with 60% occurring only once. The sequencing input was peripheral blood. The receptors here all came from a man aged 40-49 years with primary liver carcinoma and hepatitis B virus infection. Each CDR3 is given with its conserved first and last residue. D genes are given only for firm matches. Part of the rows lack a size; the others show once, few, many or a class for expanded clones.

j_call: TRBJ2-3; d_call: TRBD2; v_call: TRBV11-2; clone_size: .; cdr3_nt: TGTGTCAGCAGCTTAGAGTCTAGCGGGAGGATCGGAGATACGAAGTATTTT; cdr3_aa: CVSSLESSGRIGDTKYF
j_call: TRBJ2-7; d_call: .; v_call: TRBV11-2; clone_size: .; cdr3_nt: TGTGCCAGCAGCTTAGAGTATACAGGAATCTACGCGCAGTACTTC; cdr3_aa: CASSLEYTGIYAQYF
j_call: TRBJ2-5; d_call: .; v_call: TRBV5-6; clone_size: .; cdr3_nt: TGTGCCAGCAGCTCCCGGGGTGGGATCGTGACCCAGTACTTC; cdr3_aa: CASSSRGGIVTQYF
j_call: TRBJ1-2; d_call: .; v_call: TRBV29-1; clone_size: .; cdr3_nt: TGCAGCGTCCAGAGGGAAAACTATGGCTACTCCTTC; cdr3_aa: CSVQRENYGYSF
j_call: TRBJ2-1; d_call: .; v_call: TRBV14; clone_size: few; cdr3_nt: TGTGCCAGCAGCCAGTTCGAATCTATCTACAATGAGCAGTTCTTC; cdr3_aa: CASSQFESIYNEQFF
j_call: TRBJ2-7; d_call: TRBD2; v_call: TRBV5-1; clone_size: .; cdr3_nt: TGCGCCAGCGGCTTGAATAGCGGGAGTACGGTTCAGTACTTC; cdr3_aa: CASGLNSGSTVQYF
j_call: TRBJ1-5; d_call: .; v_call: TRBV10-1; clone_size: .; cdr3_nt: TGCGCCAGCAGTGAGTCGCCAAATCAGCCCCAGCATTTT; cdr3_aa: CASSESPNQPQHF
j_call: TRBJ1-5; d_call: .; v_call: TRBV6-1; clone_size: .; cdr3_nt: TGTACCAGCAGCCCGGATGGGAGCGAGCGGCCCCAGCATTTT; cdr3_aa: CTSSPDGSERPQHF
j_call: TRBJ2-2; d_call: TRBD2; v_call: TRBV6-6; clone_size: few; cdr3_nt: TGTGCCAGCAGTTCGAAGCGGGAGGGTAGGAGCGGGGAGCTGTTTTTT; cdr3_aa: CASSSKREGRSGELFF
j_call: TRBJ2-1; d_call: TRBD2; v_call: TRBV11-2; clone_size: .; cdr3_nt: TGTGCCAGCAGCCGAGAGGGAGTGGAGCGGGAGGCCAATGAGCAGTTCTTC; cdr3_aa: CASSREGVEREANEQFF
j_call: TRBJ2-1; d_call: TRBD2; v_call: TRBV12-3/TRBV12-4; clone_size: .; cdr3_nt: TGTGCCAGCAGTCCTGGCCTAGCGGTAGATGAGCAGTTCTTC; cdr3_aa: CASSPGLAVDEQFF
j_call: TRBJ2-1; d_call: .; v_call: TRBV29-1; clone_size: .; cdr3_nt: TGCAGCGTTGAAGGCGGGGGACAGTTCAATGAGCAGTTCTTC; cdr3_aa: CSVEGGGQFNEQFF
j_call: TRBJ2-2; d_call: TRBD2; v_call: TRBV12-3/TRBV12-4; clone_size: few; cdr3_nt: TGTGCCAGCAGTTTATTCGCGGGAGTGGGGACCGGGGAGCTGTTTTTT; cdr3_aa: CASSLFAGVGTGELFF
j_call: TRBJ1-1; d_call: TRBD1; v_call: TRBV29-1; clone_size: .; cdr3_nt: TGCAGCGCAATGGGACAGGGGGACGGTGAAGCTTCCTTT; cdr3_aa: CSAMGQGDGEASF
j_call: TRBJ2-5; d_call: .; v_call: TRBV5-1; clone_size: .; cdr3_nt: TGCGCCAGCAGCTTGGGGCGGGGAGAAGAGACCCAGTACTTC; cdr3_aa: CASSLGRGEETQYF
j_call: TRBJ2-3; d_call: .; v_call: TRBV12-3/TRBV12-4; clone_size: .; cdr3_nt: TGTGCCAGCAGTCCTCTCTTTGATACGCAGTATTTT; cdr3_aa: CASSPLFDTQYF
j_call: TRBJ2-2; d_call: TRBD1; v_call: TRBV28; clone_size: few; cdr3_nt: TGTGCCAGCAGCCTCAGGGGGAACACCGGAGAGCTGTTTTTT; cdr3_aa: CASSLRGNTGELFF
j_call: TRBJ2-3; d_call: TRBD2; v_call: TRBV12-3/TRBV12-4; clone_size: .; cdr3_nt: TGTGCCAGCAGTTTGGCCCTAGCGGGAGCCCCAGATACGCAGTATTTT; cdr3_aa: CASSLALAGAPDTQYF
j_call: TRBJ2-1; d_call: .; v_call: TRBV5-1; clone_size: few; cdr3_nt: TGCGCCAGCAGCTTTAGCGGCTACAATGAGCAGTTCTTC; cdr3_aa: CASSFSGYNEQFF
j_call: TRBJ2-2; d_call: .; v_call: TRBV12-3/TRBV12-4; clone_size: .; cdr3_nt: TGTGCCAGCAGACCCCGAGGAGCGGGGAACACCGGGGAGCTGTTTTTT; cdr3_aa: CASRPRGAGNTGELFF
j_call: TRBJ1-1; d_call: .; v_call: TRBV29-1; clone_size: few; cdr3_nt: TGCAGCGTTAACTGGGCAGGACAGACTGAAGCTTTCTTT; cdr3_aa: CSVNWAGQTEAFF
j_call: TRBJ2-3; d_call: .; v_call: TRBV6-5; clone_size: .; cdr3_nt: TGTGCCGGCAGTTATCGGGCGGGACCCACAGATACGCAGTATTTT; cdr3_aa: CAGSYRAGPTDTQYF
j_call: TRBJ2-7; d_call: .; v_call: TRBV6-5; clone_size: few; cdr3_nt: TGTGCCAGCCGGGACCCCCCGGGGTACGAGCAGTACTTC; cdr3_aa: CASRDPPGYEQYF
j_call: TRBJ1-2; d_call: .; v_call: TRBV6-5; clone_size: few; cdr3_nt: TGTGCCAGCAGTTCCCGTGCGGCCGGAGGCTACACCTTC; cdr3_aa: CASSSRAAGGYTF
j_call: TRBJ2-2; d_call: .; v_call: TRBV29-1; clone_size: many; cdr3_nt: TGCAGCGTTGGGGGGACGACCGGGGAGCTGTTTTTT; cdr3_aa: CSVGGTTGELFF
j_call: TRBJ2-7; d_call: TRBD2; v_call: TRBV4-1; clone_size: .; cdr3_nt: TGCGCCAGCAGTTCTAAGGCGACTAGCGCAACCTACGAGCAGTACTTC; cdr3_aa: CASSSKATSATYEQYF
j_call: TRBJ2-7; d_call: .; v_call: TRBV10-2; clone_size: .; cdr3_nt: TGCGCCAGCAGCGACTTCTCGATCCTTTCGGGCAACGAGCAGTACTTC; cdr3_aa: CASSDFSILSGNEQYF
j_call: TRBJ1-5; d_call: .; v_call: TRBV29-1; clone_size: .; cdr3_nt: TGCAGCGTTCGAGACGGTTATAGCAATCAGCCCCAGCATTTT; cdr3_aa: CSVRDGYSNQPQHF
j_call: TRBJ2-5; d_call: .; v_call: TRBV5-5; clone_size: .; cdr3_nt: TGTGCCAGCAGCTTGGAGCGGCAGGGCCTACAAGAGACCCAGTACTTC; cdr3_aa: CASSLERQGLQETQYF
j_call: TRBJ1-1; d_call: .; v_call: TRBV12-3/TRBV12-4; clone_size: .; cdr3_nt: TGTGCCAGCAGTCATCCAGGGTGGACTGAAGCTTTCTTT; cdr3_aa: CASSHPGWTEAFF
j_call: TRBJ2-1; d_call: .; v_call: TRBV4-2; clone_size: few; cdr3_nt: TGTGCCAGCAGCCGAGGGGGGCAGGGGGGGCATGAGCAGTTCTTC; cdr3_aa: CASSRGGQGGHEQFF
j_call: TRBJ2-7; d_call: .; v_call: TRBV11-1; clone_size: once; cdr3_nt: TGTGCTAGCAGCTTAAAGGTGACCGTGTCCTACGAGCAGTACTTC; cdr3_aa: CASSLKVTVSYEQYF
j_call: TRBJ1-2; d_call: .; v_call: TRBV11-2; clone_size: many; cdr3_nt: TGTGCCAGCAGCTTTATGCCCGACAGGGGCTACACCTTC; cdr3_aa: CASSFMPDRGYTF
j_call: TRBJ2-5; d_call: .; v_call: TRBV4-1; clone_size: .; cdr3_nt: TGCGCCAGCAGCCAAGTTACCCGGGAGACCCAGTACTTC; cdr3_aa: CASSQVTRETQYF
j_call: TRBJ2-2; d_call: TRBD2; v_call: TRBV6-2/TRBV6-3; clone_size: once; cdr3_nt: TGTGCCAGCGGACCCTCTAGCGGGAGCATCGGGGAGCTGTTTTTT; cdr3_aa: CASGPSSGSIGELFF
j_call: TRBJ1-5; d_call: .; v_call: TRBV6-5; clone_size: .; cdr3_nt: TGTGCCAGCTCTGGGTCTAGCAATCAGCCCCAGCATTTT; cdr3_aa: CASSGSSNQPQHF
j_call: TRBJ2-7; d_call: .; v_call: TRBV6-5; clone_size: .; cdr3_nt: TGTGCCATCAGTTTAACTAGGGCTCGCGCCGAGCAGTACTTC; cdr3_aa: CAISLTRARAEQYF
j_call: TRBJ2-3; d_call: TRBD2; v_call: TRBV11-2; clone_size: .; cdr3_nt: TGTGACAGCTGCTTTAGCGGGACTAGCACAGATACGCAGTATTTT; cdr3_aa: CDSCFSGTSTDTQYF
j_call: TRBJ2-1; d_call: TRBD2; v_call: TRBV4-2; clone_size: .; cdr3_nt: TGTGCCAGCAGCCAGGCCGGGACTAGCGGGAACTCCTACAATGAGCAGTTCTTC; cdr3_aa: CASSQAGTSGNSYNEQFF
j_call: TRBJ2-7; d_call: TRBD2; v_call: TRBV28; clone_size: .; cdr3_nt: TGTGCCAGCAGTTTCCGCCCGGGGAGGGGAAGCGAGCAGTACTTC; cdr3_aa: CASSFRPGRGSEQYF
j_call: TRBJ1-2; d_call: .; v_call: TRBV11-2; clone_size: .; cdr3_nt: TGTGCCAGCAGCCCGGGACATAAAGGTGGCTACACCTTC; cdr3_aa: CASSPGHKGGYTF
j_call: TRBJ2-4; d_call: .; v_call: TRBV6-2/TRBV6-3; clone_size: few; cdr3_nt: TGTGCCAGCACAGTGGAGGGGGCTCTAGCCAAAAACATTCAGTACTTC; cdr3_aa: CASTVEGALAKNIQYF
j_call: TRBJ2-3; d_call: TRBD2; v_call: TRBV6-5; clone_size: many; cdr3_nt: TGTGCCAGCGGACCTGTTGGCGGGAGGGCCGGGAATACGCAGTATTTT; cdr3_aa: CASGPVGGRAGNTQYF
j_call: TRBJ2-5; d_call: .; v_call: TRBV7-8; clone_size: few; cdr3_nt: TGTGCCAGCCGCTTCAGGGGCCAAGAGACCCAGTACTTC; cdr3_aa: CASRFRGQETQYF
j_call: TRBJ1-3; d_call: .; v_call: TRBV4-2; clone_size: .; cdr3_nt: TGTGGCAGCAGCCAAGGGCGGAGGACTGGAAACACCATATATTTT; cdr3_aa: CGSSQGRRTGNTIYF